The 6 T cell receptor beta chains below all came from one sample that was sequenced in a study of blood T cells in healthy people across ages. Alongside a J-beta primer mix, a sample-barcoded 5' primer served in a second PCR lasting about 7 to 12 cycles. TCRdb re-called the 5' RACE reads through MiXCR, storing one row per CDR3 protein. The table includes roughly 800,000 distinct CDR3 sequences, 58% detected once. The sample taken for sequencing was blood. Source of these receptors: a man younger than 40 in good health.

The chain recombines TRBV12-3 or TRBV12-4 with TRBJ2-5, with no clear D. Between the trimmed V and J ends, which lost 5 bases and 4 bases, there was a span of 20 bases. CDR3 length equals 16 residues. The CDR3 sequence is CASSLGTLTLGETQYF. The CDR3 bases are TGTGCCAGCAGTCTCGGTACCCTGACCTTGGGAGAGACCCAGTACTTC.

This rearrangement joins TRBV7-2 to TRBJ2-5; 7 bases align to TRBD2. This CDR3 is 16 amino acids long. In germline, CDR1 is SGHTA, CDR2 FQGNSA. J gave up 1 base and V 1 base, and 6 bases lay outside the gene matches. CDR3 in DNA: TGTGCCAGCAGCTTAGGGACCGGGACTATCCAAGAGACCCAGTACTTC. Residues: CASSLGTGTIQETQYF.

The sample holds a few counts of this clonotype. This sequence joins TRBV5-1 and TRBJ1-2; no clear D. V was shortened by 4 bases and J by 4 bases, with 17 bases between the two germline ends. There are 15 residues in the CDR3. The germline V gene has CDR1 SGHRS and CDR2 YFSETQ. The CDR3 DNA is TGCGCCAGCAGCGTAGGCCTCACAACGGGCTATGGCTACACCTTC. Protein: CASSVGLTTGYGYTF.

V usage is TRBV5-1 and J usage is TRBJ1-6; D is undetermined. The CDR3 sequence is 15 residues long. Deletions cut 0 bases from V and 2 bases from J, with 6 bases between. Germline assignment: CDR1 SGHRS and CDR2 YFSETQ. The CDR3 nucleotides are TGCGCCAGCAGCTTGGACAGCGCCTATAATTCACCCCTCCACTTT. Its translation: CASSLDSAYNSPLHF.

The gene calls are TRBV25-1 and TRBJ2-1, with TRBD2 matching over 8 bases. Per the germline V gene, CDR1 is MGHDK and CDR2 is SYGVNS. This CDR3 is 16 amino acids long. Trimming at V came to 7 bases and at J to 7 bases, leaving 15 bases not matched to a gene. CDR3 in amino acids: CASTDGGAQIKNEQFF. The CDR3 nucleotides are TGTGCCAGCACCGACGGGGGGGCCCAAATTAAAAATGAGCAGTTCTTC.

The chain recombines TRBV7-9 with TRBJ2-5; D may be TRBD2 (5 bases). V lost 1 base, J lost 1 base, and 10 bases lay in between. This CDR3 has 15 amino acids. In germline, CDR1 is SEHNR, CDR2 FQNEAQ (reference sequence). The CDR3 sequence: CASSLVSGIQETQYF. CDR3 in DNA: TGTGCCAGCAGCTTAGTATCGGGAATCCAAGAGACCCAGTACTTC. The whole variable domain, filled in from reference TRBV7-9 and TRBJ2-5, reads DTGVSQNPRHKITKRGQNVTFRCDPISEHNRLYWYRQTLGQGPEFLTYFQNEAQLEKSRLLSDRFSAERPKGSFSTLEIQRTEQGDSAMYLCASSLVSGIQETQYFGPGTRLLVL.